A single sample is the source of the 19 T cell receptor beta chains below, sequenced in a study of blood T cell repertoires in COVID-19. Assay used: immunoSEQ multiplex PCR; TCRdb lists only in-frame clones, some missing. The data contain more than 60,000 clones, roughly 88% of them singletons. What was sequenced was peripheral blood. All receptors derive from a woman in her sixties with COVID-19, enrolled during active disease.

This clone was picked up one time. The rearrangement uses TRBV28 and TRBJ2-5; possible D gene TRBD1, 7 bases. V lost 5 bases and J 6 bases, leaving 16 bases between the germline ends. The CDR3 is 14 amino acids. The germline CDR1 and CDR2 sequences are MDHEN and SYDVKM. The CDR3 DNA follows: TGTGCCAGCAGTAACCCAGGGGGGAAGCAGACCCAGTACTTC. It yields the protein CASSNPGGKQTQYF.

This clone was recorded a few times. V is TRBV6-2 or TRBV6-3 and J is TRBJ1-6, with 7 bases that match TRBD1. CDR1 and CDR2 (germline): MNHEY, SVGEGT. Trimming at V came to 4 bases and at J to 6 bases, leaving 6 bases not matched to a gene. This CDR3 spans 15 amino acids. CDR3: CASSSIDRANSPLHF. The DNA for the CDR3 is TGTGCCAGCAGTTCGATCGACAGGGCTAATTCACCCCTCCACTTT.

This clone was seen only a few times. The chain has TRBV6-1 and TRBJ2-5; 7 bases fit TRBD1. Trimming at V came to 0 bases and at J to 7 bases, leaving 8 bases not matched to a gene. The germline V gene encodes CDR1 MNHNS and CDR2 SASEGT. There are 15 residues in the CDR3. The CDR3 here is CASSEAGTAQGTQYF. The DNA for the CDR3 is TGTGCCAGCAGTGAAGCCGGGACAGCCCAGGGGACCCAGTACTTC.

J is TRBJ2-7 and V is TRBV5-5; 7 bases map to TRBD1. CDR3 size: 14 residues. Germline CDR1 is SGHKS and CDR2 is YYEKEE (reference sequence). V dropped 4 bases and J dropped 2; count of bases not matched to a gene: 6. This CDR3 reads CASSLTGDTYEQYF. Here the CDR3 DNA reads TGTGCCAGCAGCCTTACAGGGGATACCTACGAGCAGTACTTC.

This chain joins TRBV28 and TRBJ2-5; 10 bases match TRBD2. The CDR3 runs to 17 residues. J lost 3 bases, V lost 4 bases, and 11 bases had no gene match. CDR1 is MDHEN and CDR2 is SYDVKM in the germline V gene. CDR3 nucleotides: TGTGCCAGCAGTTCCGTCAATTCCGGGACTAGCGAAGAGACCCAGTACTTC. Encoded protein: CASSSVNSGTSEETQYF.

The chain combines TRBV9 with TRBJ1-2; the D gene is possibly TRBD1 (6 bases). Trimming pared 3 bases from V and 4 bases from J, leaving 25 bases between. The CDR3 totals 18 residues. The V gene's germline CDR1 is SGDLS and CDR2 YYNGEE. The CDR3 spells CASSDPIEGGQKFYGYTF. CDR3 nucleotides: TGTGCCAGCAGCGACCCAATAGAGGGGGGGCAAAAATTCTATGGCTACACCTTC.

The V and J genes are TRBV12-3 or TRBV12-4 and TRBJ2-7; D unclear. The CDR3 is 11 amino acids. The germline V and J ends were trimmed by 4 bases and 3 bases, with 4 bases remaining between them. The CDR3: CASSSLYEQYF. The DNA for the CDR3 is TGTGCCAGCAGTTCCCTCTACGAGCAGTACTTC.

The sample holds one count of this clone. The chain employs TRBV6-5 and TRBJ1-5; 8 bases align to TRBD1. This CDR3 region has 14 residues. The germline gives CDR1 MNHEY, CDR2 SVGAGI. Losses at the gene ends were 8 bases for V and 1 base for J; bases not matched to a gene: 4. Here the CDR3 DNA reads TGTGCCAGCGACAGGGGATGGAGCAATCAGCCCCAGCATTTT. Protein: CASDRGWSNQPQHF.

The table lists this clone with a few counts. This rearrangement joins TRBV6-5 to TRBJ1-1, with D possibly TRBD1 on 6 matching bases. CDR1 MNHEY and CDR2 SVGAGI come from the germline V gene. V gave up 6 bases and J gave up 8 bases, with 13 bases separating them. The CDR3 is 12 amino acids. The CDR3 DNA reads as TGTGCCAGCAGAGCCGGGACAAAAGAAGCTTTCTTT. It translates to CASRAGTKEAFF.

This chain connects TRBV5-1 to TRBJ2-1, with 7 bases that match TRBD1. The CDR3 is 15 amino acids. After removal of 5 bases from V and 1 base from J, the junction contained 6 bases not matched to a gene. Germline loops: CDR1 SGHRS, CDR2 YFSETQ. CDR3 sequence reads: CASSPVDRSYNEQFF. CDR3 bases: TGCGCCAGCAGTCCGGTGGACAGGTCCTACAATGAGCAGTTCTTC.

The chain joins TRBV27 to TRBJ2-1; no reliable D call. Germline values: CDR1 MNHEY, CDR2 SMNVEV (reference sequence). The CDR3 sequence is 13 residues long. V shed 2 bases and J shed 8 bases, with 10 bases lying between them. The CDR3 protein is CASSLVSSDEQFF. The CDR3 bases are TGTGCCAGCAGTTTAGTCTCTTCCGATGAGCAGTTCTTC.

The chain joins TRBV11-3 to TRBJ2-1; D possibly corresponds to TRBD2 (5 bases). Germline V lookup: CDR1 SGHNT, CDR2 YENEEA. This CDR3 has 15 residues. Trimming took 3 bases from V and 8 from J, leaving 17 bases between them. In nucleotides, the CDR3 is TGTGCCAGCAGCTTCGCGGGTGGGTTTGGGGATGAGCAGTTCTTC. Its translation is CASSFAGGFGDEQFF.

The V gene is TRBV28, the J gene TRBJ1-6, with 10 positions matching TRBD1. The CDR3 runs to 15 residues. V lost 3 bases and J lost 8; bases outside the gene matches: 4. Germline V gene data show CDR1 as MDHEN and CDR2 as SYDVKM. The CDR3 DNA sequence: TGTGCCAGCAGTTTGGGGACAGGGGCGCATTCACCCCTCCACTTT. Residues: CASSLGTGAHSPLHF.

This clone has just a few counts. V usage is TRBV6-6 and J usage is TRBJ1-4; 8 bases are shared with TRBD1. The germline gives CDR1 MNHNY, CDR2 SVGAGI (reference sequence). The ends lost 6 bases at V and 8 bases at J; junction bases unmatched: 11. CDR3 size: 15 residues. The CDR3 loop is CASSAEGQGHEKLFF. CDR3 bases: TGTGCCAGCAGCGCCGAAGGACAGGGACACGAAAAACTGTTTTTT.

The chain recombines TRBV7-2 with TRBJ2-7; 7 bases line up with TRBD2. The CDR3 spans 14 residues. The J segment lost 9 bases and the V segment lost 1 base, leaving 9 bases of the junction unmatched. Germline V gene data show CDR1 as SGHTA and CDR2 as FQGNSA. CDR3 protein: CASSLEGLERGQYF. DNA of the CDR3: TGTGCCAGCAGCTTAGAAGGACTAGAACGAGGGCAGTACTTC.

The V gene is TRBV7-6, the J gene TRBJ1-6, with D uncertain. The CDR3 consists of 13 residues. Between the trimmed V and J ends, which lost 0 bases and 9 bases, there was a span of 6 bases. CDR1 and CDR2 (germline): SGHVS, FNYEAQ. CDR3 coding DNA: TGTGCCAGCAGCTTAGCACAGATTTCACCCCTCCACTTT. Translated: CASSLAQISPLHF.

J is TRBJ1-3 and V is TRBV5-5, with D maybe TRBD1 (6 bases). Germline V CDR1 and CDR2: SGHKS, YYEKEE (reference sequence). The length of the CDR3 is 15 residues. V lost 2 bases and J 3 bases, leaving 12 bases between the germline ends. CDR3 protein: CASSFQGQSGNTIYF. CDR3 coding DNA: TGTGCCAGCAGCTTTCAGGGGCAAAGTGGAAACACCATATATTTT.

This chain uses TRBV3-1 (or the pseudogene TRBV3-2) with TRBJ2-1; no firm D call. This CDR3 region has 15 residues. Germline lookup yields CDR1 LGHDT and CDR2 YNNKEL (reference sequence). Between the trimmed V and J ends, which lost 1 base and 0 bases, there was a span of 7 bases. The CDR3 is CASSQGTSSYNEQFF. Here the CDR3 DNA reads TGTGCCAGCAGCCAAGGTACCAGCTCCTACAATGAGCAGTTCTTC.

This chain uses TRBV3-1 (or the pseudogene TRBV3-2) with TRBJ2-3; 9 positions match TRBD2. The CDR3 consists of 17 residues. Looked up from germline, CDR1 is LGHDT and CDR2 is YNNKEL (reference sequence). V was pared by 1 base and J by 4 bases, with 9 bases of the junction left unmatched. The CDR3: CASSQGASGDLADTQYF. In DNA form, the CDR3 reads TGTGCCAGCAGCCAAGGGGCTAGCGGGGACCTCGCAGATACGCAGTATTTT.